This record looks at one TCR beta chain sequence and its context. Antigen: not known. The investigators reverse transcribed all of the isolated RNA, so they sequenced expressed TCRB transcripts. TCRdb keeps only in-frame clones here, not all; method: immunoSEQ multiplex PCR. The data contain about 150,000 clones, under 60% of them singletons. There was one heparinised blood draw per donor, averaging around 100 mL. Sorted CD4+ subsets: naive, central memory, regulatory, stem cell-like memory (CD45RO/CCR7/CD25/CD127/CD95/CD27 panel). The ends lost 4 bases at V and 4 bases at J; junction bases unmatched: 3. CDR1 and CDR2 from the germline V gene are SGHRS and YFSETQ. The CDR3 is 14 residues long. The sample belongs to a study of beta chain features in type 1 diabetes. Points from the study as a whole: Healthy donors had naive, central memory and Treg TCRB repertoires that appeared less similar than those seen among patients. Although PCR might favor shorter templates, it would do so equally in patients and controls.

The sample consisted of Tregs from blood. V usage is TRBV5-1 and J usage is TRBJ1-2; TRBD1 agrees at 11 bases. This receptor was obtained from a man aged 18 to 35 in good health. This chain's CDR3 is CASSPGTGGYGYTF. The CDR3 region has the DNA TGCGCCAGCAGCCCCGGGACAGGGGGCTATGGCTACACCTTC.